A selection of T cell receptor beta chains follows, all from one sample in a study of blood T cell repertoires in COVID-19. Sequencing used immunoSEQ multiplex PCR; TCRdb keeps in-frame clones, though not all of them. The repertoire holds hundreds of thousands of clones, with 87% as singletons. The source material was peripheral blood. The receptors originated from a woman younger than 30 who had recovered from COVID-19. Both conserved end residues are part of each CDR3. Each record gives: CDR3 protein, CDR3 DNA, clone size, D gene, V gene, J gene. D genes are given only for firm matches. Expanded clones are given a class, and other clones once, few, many or no size at all.

CASSAPGGATEAFF	TGCGCCAGCAGCGCACCGGGGGGGGCCACTGAAGCTTTCTTT	-	-	TRBV4-1	TRBJ1-1
CASSLVGGRAFTDTQYF	TGTGCCAGCAGCTTGGTCGGCGGGAGGGCCTTCACAGATACGCAGTATTTT	-	TRBD2	TRBV5-4	TRBJ2-3
CASSPDATLTEAFF	TGTGCCAGCAGCCCTGATGCGACTCTCACTGAAGCTTTCTTT	-	-	TRBV4-2	TRBJ1-1
CASSLDVDSSPLHF	TGTGCCAGCAGCTTAGACGTTGACAGTTCACCCCTCCACTTT	-	-	TRBV7-9	TRBJ1-6
CAWRGLDRTPYEQYF	TGTGCCTGGAGGGGGCTGGACAGGACTCCCTACGAGCAGTACTTC	-	TRBD1	TRBV30	TRBJ2-7
CSASSLRQETQYF	TGCAGTGCTAGTAGTTTGCGCCAAGAGACCCAGTACTTC	-	-	TRBV20-1	TRBJ2-5
CASSLTGQTYEQYF	TGTGCCAGCAGCTTGACAGGACAAACCTACGAGCAGTACTTC	-	-	TRBV5-4	TRBJ2-7
CASSEQGRAAGYGYTF	TGTGCCAGCAGTGAACAGGGAAGGGCAGCTGGGTATGGCTACACCTTC	-	-	TRBV2	TRBJ1-2
CASSQGLISAGRSYNEQFF	TGCGCCAGCAGCCAAGGCCTCATCTCAGCGGGTCGCTCCTACAATGAGCAGTTCTTC	-	-	TRBV4-3	TRBJ2-1
CASTIQGLYYNEQFF	TGTGCCAGTACAATACAGGGGTTGTACTACAATGAGCAGTTCTTC	few	TRBD1	TRBV19	TRBJ2-1
CASSQGPVAGGYYNEQFF	TGCGCCAGCAGCCAAGGTCCCGTAGCGGGGGGCTACTACAATGAGCAGTTCTTC	-	TRBD2	TRBV4-1	TRBJ2-1
CSVVAGVGDEQFF	TGCAGCGTCGTAGCGGGGGTGGGGGATGAGCAGTTCTTC	-	TRBD2	TRBV29-1	TRBJ2-1
CASSPKQVRAGETQYF	TGTGCCAGCTCACCGAAACAGGTCCGGGCTGGCGAGACCCAGTACTTC	-	-	TRBV18	TRBJ2-5
CASTVGGLAGAVDTQYF	TGTGCCAGCACCGTAGGTGGGCTAGCGGGAGCGGTAGATACGCAGTATTTT	-	TRBD2	TRBV9	TRBJ2-3
CASSQESGTDTQYF	TGCGCCAGCAGCCAAGAAAGCGGCACAGATACGCAGTATTTT	once	-	TRBV4-3	TRBJ2-3
CASSLEWAGSYEQYF	TGTGCCAGCAGCTTGGAGTGGGCGGGATCCTACGAGCAGTACTTC	-	-	TRBV5-5	TRBJ2-7
CASSYSGWPQHF	TGTGCCAGCAGTTACTCCGGTTGGCCCCAGCATTTT	-	-	TRBV6-6	TRBJ1-5
CASSEGQPNQPQHF	TGTGCCAGCAGTGAAGGACAGCCCAATCAGCCCCAGCATTTT	-	-	TRBV6-1	TRBJ1-5
CASSYPASGIGELFF	TGTGCCAGCAGTTACCCGGCTAGCGGGATCGGGGAGCTGTTTTTT	-	TRBD2	TRBV6-5	TRBJ2-2
CASSPRQATNTEAFF	TGTGCCAGCAGTCCGAGACAGGCCACGAACACTGAAGCTTTCTTT	-	-	TRBV6-5	TRBJ1-1
CAWRGQNNQPQHF	TGTGCCTGGAGAGGACAGAACAATCAGCCCCAGCATTTT	-	-	TRBV30	TRBJ1-5
CASSPGEQETQYF	TGTGCCAGCAGCCCGGGGGAACAAGAGACCCAGTACTTC	-	-	TRBV3-1/TRBV3-2	TRBJ2-5
CASMPTGGSYEQYF	TGTGCCTCGATGCCGACAGGGGGATCCTACGAGCAGTACTTC	-	TRBD1	TRBV7-6	TRBJ2-7
CASSRDRVSNYGYTF	TGTGCCAGCAGCCGGGACAGGGTTTCTAACTATGGCTACACCTTC	-	TRBD1	TRBV5-4	TRBJ1-2
CASTLSDTEAFF	TGTGCCAGCACTCTTTCGGACACTGAAGCTTTCTTT	-	-	TRBV6-6	TRBJ1-1
CASSQYPGTTGRDEQYF	TGTGCCAGCAGCCAATATCCCGGGACTACAGGCAGAGACGAGCAGTACTTC	-	TRBD2	TRBV4-2	TRBJ2-7
CASSFTGVNQPQHF	TGTGCCAGCAGCTTTACAGGGGTAAATCAGCCCCAGCATTTT	-	TRBD1	TRBV7-2	TRBJ1-5
CASSSNPGVGEKLFF	TGTGCCAGCAGCTCGAACCCAGGGGTAGGGGAAAAACTGTTTTTT	-	-	TRBV7-6	TRBJ1-4
CASSLGADNEQFF	TGTGCCAGCAGCTTAGGGGCAGACAATGAGCAGTTCTTC	-	-	TRBV7-3	TRBJ2-1
CASSQGLGYTF	TGTGCCAGCAGTCAGGGGCTCGGCTACACCTTC	-	-	TRBV6-5	TRBJ1-2
CASSPSQAGVAGTGELFF	TGTGCCAGCTCACCAAGTCAAGCGGGAGTAGCCGGCACCGGGGAGCTGTTTTTT	-	TRBD2	TRBV18	TRBJ2-2
CASRPLAGGRNEQFF	TGTGCCAGCAGGCCTCTAGCGGGAGGCCGCAATGAGCAGTTCTTC	-	TRBD2	TRBV27	TRBJ2-1
CAIKRRTGDSTDTQYF	TGTGCCATCAAAAGACGGACAGGGGATAGCACAGATACGCAGTATTTT	-	TRBD1	TRBV10-3	TRBJ2-3
CASSFRLSYGYTF	TGTGCCAGCAGTTTTAGACTTTCCTATGGCTACACCTTC	-	-	TRBV27	TRBJ1-2
CAWSQGPYEQYF	TGTGCCTGGTCCCAGGGGCCCTACGAGCAGTACTTC	-	-	TRBV30	TRBJ2-7
CAWSRTSGRSDTQYF	TGTGCCTGGAGCAGGACTAGCGGGAGGTCAGATACGCAGTATTTT	-	TRBD2	TRBV30	TRBJ2-3